This T cell receptor beta chain was captured in a study of T cell changes during pregnancy in multiple sclerosis. The CDR3 is 16 residues long. CDR1 and CDR2 from the germline V gene are SGHTA and FQGNSA. Trimming took off 5 bases at V and 2 bases at J, with 17 bases between the two ends. Assay: immunoSEQ multiplex PCR; the TCRdb copy retains only in-frame clones and omits some. The sample contains approximately 25,000 clones, 85% to 90% of which appear only once. This clonotype was sampled from a female donor in good health, enrolled as a control in a pregnancy study. The sequencing used CD4+ T cells from peripheral blood mononuclear cells, collected in the first trimester of pregnancy. V usage is TRBV7-2 and J usage is TRBJ2-3, with a tentative D call TRBD2 (5 bases). CDR3 DNA: TGTGCCAGCAGCCTCCGCGGGCGTACCTCCACAGATACGCAGTATTTT. This codes for CASSLRGRTSTDTQYF.